This T cell receptor beta chain was recovered during a study of cytotoxic CD8 clonotypes in ibrutinib-treated CLL. Study-level background: Response samples were obtained once patients had received a median 12 months of treatment, range 6 to 36. Study-wide results and caveats: At baseline, clonality was higher than in age-matched healthy donors and correlated with CD8+ counts. A rise in clonality was seen at ibrutinib response, and a fall back toward baseline was seen at progression. Lymph node repertoires were not studied, and sampling times were unmatched.

Per the germline V gene, CDR1 is MNHNS and CDR2 is SASEGT. The CDR3 totals 12 residues. The germline V and J ends were trimmed by 6 bases and 10 bases, with 10 bases remaining between them. Produced via immunoSEQ multiplex PCR; TCRdb's table is partial and in-frame only. The sample includes about 130,000 clones, around 84% of them seen just once. As to this clone: Its antigen remains unidentified.

This TCR derives from a human donor with chronic lymphocytic leukemia. Sample: PBMCs, taken after 24 months of ibrutinib treatment. The chain joins TRBV6-1 to TRBJ1-6, with D hard to call. CDR3 loop: CASSAGRSPLHF. CDR3 coding DNA: TGTGCCAGCAGCGCGGGTCGGTCACCCCTCCACTTT.